Presented here are 6 T cell receptor beta chains from one specimen sequenced in a study of T cells in Graves' hyperthyroidism and ophthalmopathy. The source material, RNA transcripts, was used to amplify TCR beta CDR3 regions. Using the HTBI primer set, a first-round RT-PCR was run on the TCR CDR3. Each CDR3 protein is one row after TCRdb ran MiXCR on the multiplex PCR reads. The sample includes some 200,000 distinct CDR3 sequences, roughly a sixth of them seen just once. The sample consisted of blood. The source is a man aged 50-59 years with Graves' hyperthyroidism.

As concerns this clonotype: This could be a read error, since a much larger clone is one nucleotide away. The gene calls are TRBV30 and TRBJ1-1, with TRBD1 identical over 7 bases. CDR3 size: 15 residues. The J segment lost 1 base and the V segment lost 4 bases, leaving 9 bases of the junction unmatched. CDR1 is GTSNPN, CDR2 SVGIG, per germline (reference sequence). DNA of the CDR3: TGTGCCTGGACAACCTACAGGGGTGGGAACACTGAAGCTTTCTTT. Protein sequence: CAWTTYRGGNTEAFF. Looking up the rest from reference TRBV30 and TRBJ1-1 gives the full variable domain: SQTIHQWPATLVQPVGSPLSLECTVEGTSNPNLYWYRQAAGRGLQLLFYSVGIGQISSEVPQNLSASRPQDRQFILSSKKLLLSDSGFYLCAWTTYRGGNTEAFFGQGTRLTVV.

In its sample, this clonotype was seen a few times. The V gene is TRBV29-1, the J gene TRBJ2-1; D call uncertain. The CDR3 is 10 residues long. V was shortened by 4 bases and J by 2 bases, with 0 bases between the two germline ends. Germline CDR1 SQVTM, CDR2 ANQGSEA. CDR3 DNA: TGCAGCGTTGCCTACAATGAGCAGTTCTTC. Protein product: CSVAYNEQFF.

This clonotype was seen more than once but under ten times. The chain employs TRBV28 and TRBJ1-3, with D possibly being TRBD1 (5 bases). The CDR3 is 14 residues long. V was clipped by 6 bases and J by 0 bases, with 9 bases between them. Germline V lookup: CDR1 MDHEN, CDR2 SYDVKM. The CDR3 coding sequence is TGTGCCAGCAGCGACAGCGCCTCTGGAAACACCATATATTTT. Its translation is CASSDSASGNTIYF.

V usage is TRBV15 and J usage is TRBJ1-3; D unclear. Trimming removed 0 bases at V and 4 bases at J, with 4 bases between. Per the germline V gene, CDR1 is LNHNV and CDR2 is YYDKDF (reference sequence). CDR3 length equals 13 residues. CDR3 coding DNA: TGTGCCACCAGCAGAGATAGGGGAAACACCATATATTTT. Amino acids: CATSRDRGNTIYF.

This chain connects TRBV11-3 to TRBJ2-3; D unresolved. Trimming stripped 1 base from V and 0 bases from J, with 5 bases between. The CDR3 consists of 14 residues. CDR1 is SGHNT and CDR2 is YENEEA in the germline V gene. Here the CDR3 DNA reads TGTGCCAGCAGCTTAGTTCGTAGCACAGATACGCAGTATTTT. Translated: CASSLVRSTDTQYF.

This clonotype was detected many times. The chain employs TRBV12-3 or TRBV12-4 and TRBJ2-7; the D is unclear. This CDR3 region has 13 residues. V lost 1 base and J lost 7, with 11 bases in between. In nucleotides, the CDR3 is TGTGCCAGCAGTTTAGTCGGGTTAGGGGAGCAGTACTTC. The encoded protein is CASSLVGLGEQYF.